This record looks at one TCR beta chain sequence and its context. This clonotype was found a few times. Its antigen remains undetermined. No qualities accompany the bases; no much larger clone lies one base away. This sample was taken from a study of spatial heterogeneity in lung cancer (dated by TCRdb to about 2019). General notes on the study: Beta-chain transcripts were consistently detected in greater numbers than alpha-chain transcripts, which likely reflects a higher abundance of beta-chain transcripts. Nonsynonymous mutation counts, determined by whole-exome sequencing of tumor tissue, were related to features of the TCR repertoire. In non-small cell lung cancer, the study quantitatively compared TCR alpha and beta repertoires across several tumor regions, matched nontumor lung, and blood. In the raw uncorrected reads, each unique combination of TCR and UMI appeared more than ten times on average. Both alpha and beta chains were TCR-sequenced in approximately 200 tumor regions, approximately 64 matched nontumor lung samples and approximately 50 PBMC samples obtained at surgery. Points the paper makes about the study in general: Additional single-cell paired TCR alpha and beta sequencing was considered necessary to confirm, at a functional level, the hypothesis that regional TCRs recognize regional mutations. Ubiquitous expanded tumor TCRs showed up in blood more often at tumor resection than at routine follow-up.

Library creation used 5' RACE. TCRdb records NextSeq 500 as the sequencer. The TCR library protocol attached a unique molecular identifier to each TCR cDNA molecule to allow correction of PCR and sequencing errors. On the authors' methods: TCR identification, UMI-based error correction and CDR3 extraction were all carried out with Decombinator tools. TCRs above a frequency of 2 per 1,000, corresponding to the top 1% of the tumor frequency distribution, were defined as expanded. Renyi diversity was calculated using the R vegan package after each repertoire was subsampled 100 times to 5,000 TCRs. CDR3 similarity networks were constructed using string-kernel similarity of amino acid triplets, with links drawn between CDR3s whose pairwise similarity was above 0.82. TCRdb itself trimmed the public reads at Q25 with fastp, ran MiXCR and retained productive beta chains. Duplicate CDR3 protein sequences are folded into a single record with the most common DNA and genes. V and J calls and clone size were set by TCRdb, not the authors. This sample lists tens of thousands of distinct CDR3 sequences; about 12% were detected once. Roughly two fifths of the sample comes from the top ten.

From the cysteine up to the phenylalanine, the CDR3 has a length of 16 residues. The retained sequence is limited to the CDR3, 48 bases, with the frame set at the first base. V loses 1 base, J loses 1 base, and the germline ends lie 12 bases apart. The label giving this sample's time point can be read as: sample taken at primary tumor resection. TCR sequencing used whole RNA extracted from tumor and nontumor lung tissue, or from cryopreserved PBMC samples, without cell sorting. The donors were some 70 patients from the lung TRACERx cohort who had early-stage, untreated non-small cell lung cancer. Patients were selected for TCR sequencing only if sufficient RNA was available from at least two tumor regions.

The sequence derives from a male donor with early-stage non-small cell lung cancer. Sequencing was performed on PBMCs, taken at surgery. Here the chain combines TRBV12-3 or TRBV12-4 and TRBJ2-3; TRBD2 is possibly the D segment (6 matching bases). The CDR3 in this case is CASSLERERGTDTQYF. The DNA reads TGTGCCAGCAGTTTAGAACGGGAGCGGGGCACAGATACGCAGTATTTT.